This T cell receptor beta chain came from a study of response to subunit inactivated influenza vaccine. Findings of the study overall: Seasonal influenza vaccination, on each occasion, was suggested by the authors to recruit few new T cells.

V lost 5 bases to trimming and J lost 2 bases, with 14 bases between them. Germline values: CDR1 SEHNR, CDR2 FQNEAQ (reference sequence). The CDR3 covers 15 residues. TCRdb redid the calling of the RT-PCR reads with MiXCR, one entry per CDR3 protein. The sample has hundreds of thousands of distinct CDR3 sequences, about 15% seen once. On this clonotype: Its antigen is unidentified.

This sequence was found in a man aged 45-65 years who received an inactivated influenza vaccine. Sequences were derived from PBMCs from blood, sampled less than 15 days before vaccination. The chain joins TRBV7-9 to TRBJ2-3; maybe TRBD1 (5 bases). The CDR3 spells CASSPGSLSTDTQYF. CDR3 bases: TGTGCCAGCAGCCCAGGGTCCCTATCCACAGATACGCAGTATTTT.